This entry lists 32 T cell receptor beta chains sequenced from one sample in a study of control samples from healthy donors and cancer patients. Using immunoSEQ multiplex PCR, the repertoire was profiled, and TCRdb retains in-frame clones only, with some absent. The table has some 120,000 clones, 90% to 95% seen once. Material for sequencing was blood. The source is a woman aged 18-29 years in good health.

The genes are TRBV2 and TRBJ1-4, with 10 bases fitting TRBD1. V dropped 4 bases and J dropped 7; count of bases not matched to a gene: 9. The germline V gene encodes CDR1 SNHLY and CDR2 FYNNEI. CDR3 length equals 16 residues. The CDR3 region is CASSATGDRGSEKLFF. CDR3 nucleotides: TGTGCCAGCAGTGCAACCGGGGACAGGGGAAGTGAAAAACTGTTTTTT. Filled out from reference TRBV2 and TRBJ1-4, the complete variable domain reads EPEVTQTPSHQVTQMGQEVILRCVPISNHLYFYWYRQILGQKVEFLVSFYNNEISEKSEIFDDQFSVERPDGSNFTLKIRSTKLEDSAMYFCASSATGDRGSEKLFFGSGTQLSVL.

J is TRBJ2-3 and V is TRBV12-5, with D perhaps TRBD2 (5 bases). This CDR3 has 19 amino acids. Germline lookup yields CDR1 LGHNT and CDR2 FRNRAP. Trimming pared 2 bases from V and 5 bases from J, leaving 26 bases between. The CDR3 sequence: CASGLSPWAGLRPVDTQYF. The CDR3 DNA is TGTGCTAGTGGTTTGAGCCCCTGGGCAGGACTTCGCCCGGTAGATACGCAGTATTTT.

The rearrangement joins TRBV7-9 to TRBJ1-2; D is ambiguous. Germline loops: CDR1 SEHNR, CDR2 FQNEAQ (reference sequence). The CDR3 has 17 amino acids. The V end lost 0 bases, the J end lost 4 bases, and 18 bases lay between the germline ends. CDR3 sequence reads: CASSLADPLTVFYGYTF. The CDR3, as DNA: TGTGCCAGCAGCTTAGCGGACCCCCTGACTGTGTTCTATGGCTACACCTTC.

J is TRBJ2-7 and V is TRBV29-1, with TRBD1 identical over 12 bases. The length of the CDR3 is 13 residues. V was clipped by 7 bases and J by 8 bases; unmatched bases: 9. Germline V gene sequence: CDR1 SQVTM, CDR2 ANQGSEA. The CDR3 reads CSASGQGARKQYF. The CDR3 region has the DNA TGCAGCGCCTCGGGACAGGGGGCTAGGAAGCAGTACTTC.

V is TRBV24-1 and J is TRBJ1-2, with D perhaps TRBD1 (5 bases). The V end lost 2 bases, the J end lost 9 bases, and 21 bases lay between the germline ends. Germline lookup yields CDR1 KGHDR and CDR2 SFDVKD. The CDR3 runs 16 residues. CDR3 region: CATSDSFPRDVRSYTF. CDR3 sequence (DNA): TGTGCCACCAGTGATTCATTTCCCCGGGACGTCAGGAGCTACACCTTC.

V and J are TRBV21-1 and TRBJ1-1; TRBD1 is the table's D call and was not checked against the DNA. TRBV21-1 corresponds to a pseudogene. The CDR3 runs 17 residues. The CDR3 loop reads CASSKAVIDRGGGEAFF. The CDR3, as DNA: TGTGCCAGCAGCAAAGCTGTCATCGACAGGGGAGGCGGTGAAGCTTTCTTT.

This chain connects TRBV24-1 to TRBJ2-5, with 8 bases matching TRBD2. The CDR3 has 15 residues. The V segment lost 1 base and the J segment 4 bases; nucleotides outside the gene matches: 4. Germline values: CDR1 KGHDR, CDR2 SFDVKD. In DNA form, the CDR3 reads TGTGCCACCAGTGATTTCTTTAGCGGGGCAGAGACCCAGTACTTC. It is translated as CATSDFFSGAETQYF.

The chain employs TRBV9 and TRBJ2-1; TRBD2 is a possible D gene (6 bases). This CDR3 is 16 amino acids long. Trimming left V 0 bases short and J 9 bases short, with 19 bases between. Germline CDR1 reads SGDLS; CDR2 reads YYNGEE. CDR3 in amino acids: CASSVGWGGRVGEQFF. In DNA form, the CDR3 reads TGTGCCAGCAGCGTAGGATGGGGAGGACGGGTGGGTGAGCAGTTCTTC.

The gene calls are TRBV11-2 and TRBJ2-3; 12 bases are shared with TRBD1. The CDR3 has 17 amino acids. The junction had 7 bases not matched to a gene; V was cut back by 4 bases and J by 2 bases. CDR1 is SGHAT, CDR2 FQNNGV, per germline. In DNA, the CDR3 is TGTGCCAGCAGCTACAGGGGACAGGGGGCCAACACAGATACGCAGTATTTT. Its translation: CASSYRGQGANTDTQYF.

The CDR3 DNA sequence: TGTGCCAGCACATCGATCGCAGGGAGGAACAATGAGCAGTTCTTC. It encodes CASTSIAGRNNEQFF. The rearrangement joins TRBV7-9 to TRBJ2-1; D might be TRBD2 (6 bases). Per the germline V gene, CDR1 is SEHNR and CDR2 is FQNEAQ (reference sequence). The CDR3 spans 15 residues. V was shortened by 7 bases and J by 5 bases, with 18 bases between the two germline ends.

This chain uses TRBV12-3 or TRBV12-4 with TRBJ1-2; D is unresolved. The V and J ends lost 4 bases and 3 bases respectively, with 9 bases between them. CDR3 length: 13 residues. The CDR3 region has the DNA TGTGCCAGCAGTTGGGAGAGAGACTATGGCTACACCTTC. It encodes CASSWERDYGYTF.

This clone was recorded once. This chain connects TRBV7-9 to TRBJ1-2; D ambiguous. The length of the CDR3 is 13 residues. The germline CDR1 and CDR2 sequences are SEHNR and FQNEAQ (reference sequence). Trimming removed 1 base at V and 7 bases at J, with 10 bases between. CDR3 amino acids: CASSLDWDLGYTF. In DNA form, the CDR3 reads TGTGCCAGCAGCTTAGACTGGGATCTTGGCTACACCTTC.

The chain joins TRBV28 to TRBJ2-7, with D possibly TRBD1 on 6 matching bases. From germline, CDR1 is MDHEN and CDR2 SYDVKM. V dropped 2 bases and J dropped 6 bases, with 14 bases sitting between them. This CDR3 is 14 amino acids long. In DNA form, the CDR3 reads TGTGCCAGCAGTTTAGTAGGGGGTTCCGGCGAGCAGTACTTC. Encoded protein: CASSLVGGSGEQYF.

The chain recombines TRBV18 with TRBJ2-5; D is unresolved. The CDR3 has 11 residues. Trimming left V 3 bases short and J 2 bases short, with 1 base between. Germline V CDR1 and CDR2: KGHSH, LQKENI. CDR3: CASSPQETQYF. In nucleotides, the CDR3 is TGTGCCAGCTCACCTCAAGAGACCCAGTACTTC.

V usage is TRBV27 and J usage is TRBJ2-2, with TRBD1 identical over 10 bases. Germline V lookup: CDR1 MNHEY, CDR2 SMNVEV (reference sequence). This CDR3 contains 15 residues. The junction had 4 bases not matched to a gene; V was cut back by 3 bases and J by 6 bases. The CDR3 is CASSFTTGGPGELFF. For the CDR3, the DNA is TGTGCCAGCAGTTTTACGACAGGGGGCCCCGGGGAGCTGTTTTTT.

The V and J genes are TRBV3-1 (or the pseudogene TRBV3-2) and TRBJ2-7; D not certain. The CDR3 totals 15 residues. Trimming took 2 bases from V and 0 from J, leaving 11 bases between them. Germline V gene data show CDR1 as LGHDT and CDR2 as YNNKEL (reference sequence). As DNA, the CDR3 is TGTGCCAGCAGCCAATCGGTCAGACTCTCCTACGAGCAGTACTTC. Protein product: CASSQSVRLSYEQYF.

V gene TRBV19 combines with J gene TRBJ2-1; 9 bases agree with TRBD2. The CDR3 runs to 15 residues. J was trimmed by 5 bases and V by 3 bases; bases with no gene match: 5. In germline, CDR1 is LNHDA, CDR2 SQIVND (reference sequence). The CDR3 reads CASSIRGLADNEQFF. CDR3 nucleotides: TGTGCCAGTAGTATTCGGGGACTAGCAGACAATGAGCAGTTCTTC.

This clone came up once. In nucleotides, the CDR3 is TGTGCCTGGAGTTTGGGACAGGGTGGTTCTGAAGCTTTCTTT. Its protein is CAWSLGQGGSEAFF. V is TRBV30 and J is TRBJ1-1; the match to TRBD1 covers 9 bases. The J segment lost 6 bases and the V segment lost 2 bases, leaving 7 bases of the junction unmatched. The germline gives CDR1 GTSNPN, CDR2 SVGIG (reference sequence). CDR3 size: 14 residues. The whole variable domain, filled in from reference TRBV30 and TRBJ1-1, reads SQTIHQWPATLVQPVGSPLSLECTVEGTSNPNLYWYRQAAGRGLQLLFYSVGIGQISSEVPQNLSASRPQDRQFILSSKKLLLSDSGFYLCAWSLGQGGSEAFFGQGTRLTVV.

The chain recombines TRBV19 with TRBJ2-5; D unresolved. The CDR3 consists of 14 residues. Germline V gene lookup returns CDR1 LNHDA and CDR2 SQIVND (reference sequence). Between the trimmed V and J ends, which lost 3 bases and 1 base, there was a span of 9 bases. The CDR3 bases are TGTGCCAGTAGTATTTTGGGTTTCCAAGAGACCCAGTACTTC. It specifies CASSILGFQETQYF.

This clone was picked up a small number of times. The chain uses TRBV6-5 and TRBJ2-1; 9 bases are a match to TRBD1. CDR1 and CDR2 from the germline V gene are MNHEY and SVGAGI. The CDR3 has 15 amino acids. J lost 5 bases, V lost 5 bases, and 7 bases had no gene match. The CDR3 DNA reads TGTGCCAGCAGTAGTCGGGACAGGGTACACAATGAGCAGTTCTTC. Protein: CASSSRDRVHNEQFF.

The chain carries TRBV4-1 and TRBJ1-4; no clear D gene. The CDR3 has 15 residues. In germline, CDR1 is MGHRA, CDR2 YSYEKL. Trimming pared 1 base from V and 5 bases from J, leaving 11 bases between. The CDR3 sequence is CASSQVFNRNEKLFF. The CDR3 DNA reads as TGCGCCAGCAGCCAAGTATTTAACAGAAATGAAAAACTGTTTTTT.

The chain joins TRBV5-4 to TRBJ2-1; 7 bases are shared with TRBD2. The CDR3 is made up of 15 amino acids. Trimming at V came to 0 bases and at J to 4 bases, leaving 4 bases not matched to a gene. Germline assignment: CDR1 SGHNT and CDR2 YYREEE (reference sequence). The CDR3 sequence: CASSLELAPYNEQFF. As DNA, the CDR3 is TGTGCCAGCAGCTTGGAACTAGCGCCTTACAATGAGCAGTTCTTC.

The rearrangement uses TRBV20-1 and TRBJ2-1, with TRBD2 matching 10 bases. The CDR3 loop spans 14 amino acids. Germline V gene lookup returns CDR1 DFQATT and CDR2 SNEGSKA (reference sequence). Trimming at V came to 3 bases and at J to 8 bases, leaving 7 bases not matched to a gene. The CDR3 is CSASRTSGTHEQFF. DNA for the CDR3: TGCAGTGCTAGTCGCACTAGCGGGACCCATGAGCAGTTCTTC.

This chain connects TRBV7-2 to TRBJ2-2; D not resolved. V lost 2 bases and J 5 bases, leaving 9 bases between the germline ends. This CDR3 is built from 14 residues. Germline V CDR1 and CDR2: SGHTA, FQGNSA. In DNA, the CDR3 is TGTGCCAGCAGCTTAATTTGGAAAACCGGGGAGCTGTTTTTT. Its protein product is CASSLIWKTGELFF.

The chain is built from TRBV7-5 and TRBJ2-1; whether TRBD2, the table's D call, matches the DNA was not checked. TRBV7-5 is reported as a pseudogene. This CDR3 has 15 amino acids. This CDR3 reads CVRSQTSGPYNEQFF. The CDR3 nucleotides read TGTGTCAGAAGCCAAACTAGCGGGCCGTACAATGAGCAGTTCTTC.

This clone was observed a handful of times. CDR3 nucleotide sequence: TGCGCCAGCAGCCAAGAATCCCGACTCAACCTTAAGCAGCCCCAGCATTTT. Translating it yields CASSQESRLNLKQPQHF. This chain connects TRBV4-1 to TRBJ1-5; D remains unclear. V lost 0 bases and J 7 bases, leaving 19 bases between the germline ends. The CDR3 has 17 amino acids. Germline lookup yields CDR1 MGHRA and CDR2 YSYEKL.

V and J are TRBV19 and TRBJ2-2, with TRBD1 matching over 8 bases. The junction had 8 bases not matched to a gene; V was cut back by 5 bases and J by 0 bases. Looked up from germline, CDR1 is LNHDA and CDR2 is SQIVND (reference sequence). The CDR3 extends over 17 amino acids. This chain's CDR3 is CASSAQTGAANTGELFF. CDR3 DNA sequence: TGTGCCAGTAGTGCCCAGACAGGGGCTGCGAACACCGGGGAGCTGTTTTTT.

The chain employs TRBV5-1 and TRBJ2-1; no firm D call. Trimming removed 1 base from V and 7 bases from J, with 9 bases in between. The CDR3 loop spans 13 amino acids. Germline CDR1 reads SGHRS; CDR2 reads YFSETQ. CDR3 nucleotide sequence: TGCGCCAGCAGCTTGAGGGCGCGGAATGAGCAGTTCTTC. This codes for CASSLRARNEQFF.

This clone was seen once. This chain connects TRBV12-5 to TRBJ1-6; D is possibly TRBD1 (5 bases). Germline V gene sequence: CDR1 LGHNT, CDR2 FRNRAP. The CDR3 spans 15 residues. V gave up 7 bases and J gave up 10 bases, with 20 bases separating them. The CDR3 loop is CASDNPGLGGSPLHF. The DNA of the CDR3 is TGTGCTAGTGACAACCCGGGTCTGGGGGGGTCACCCCTCCACTTT.

The genes are TRBV7-9 and TRBJ1-4, with unresolved D. Trimming shortened V by 5 bases and J by 8 bases, and 12 bases separated the two germline ends. CDR1 is SEHNR and CDR2 is FQNEAQ in the germline V gene (reference sequence). CDR3 length: 13 amino acids. CDR3 in amino acids: CASSLGNGEKLFF. The CDR3 region has the DNA TGTGCCAGCAGCCTGGGAAACGGCGAAAAACTGTTTTTT. The full variable domain, rest sourced from reference TRBV7-9 and TRBJ1-4, is DTGVSQNPRHKITKRGQNVTFRCDPISEHNRLYWYRQTLGQGPEFLTYFQNEAQLEKSRLLSDRFSAERPKGSFSTLEIQRTEQGDSAMYLCASSLGNGEKLFFGSGTQLSVL.

This chain links TRBV2 with TRBJ2-7; D might be TRBD2 (5 bases). Trimming took off 5 bases at V and 4 bases at J, with 12 bases between the two ends. This CDR3 has 13 amino acids. Germline V gene sequence: CDR1 SNHLY, CDR2 FYNNEI. The CDR3 loop is CASSSSGFYEQYF. CDR3 nucleotides: TGTGCCAGCAGTTCAAGCGGATTTTACGAGCAGTACTTC.

V gene TRBV4-2 combines with J gene TRBJ1-1, with TRBD1 matching over 8 bases. V lost 0 bases to trimming and J lost 7 bases; unmatched junction nucleotides: 7. This CDR3 region has 15 residues. Germline V gene sequence: CDR1 LGHNA, CDR2 YNFKEQ. CDR3 in DNA: TGTGCCAGCAGCCAAGACGGACAGGGTGGTGTTGAAGCTTTCTTT. Translation: CASSQDGQGGVEAFF.